These T cell receptor beta chains were read from a single sample in a study of T cell responses to AZD1222 COVID-19 vaccine. Data came from immunoSEQ multiplex PCR; TCRdb stores just in-frame clones and leaves some out. The data show roughly 140,000 clones, with more than 90% seen just once and approximately 1.5% held by the top ten. The material was peripheral blood, obtained on day 0 of AZD1222 vaccination. The receptors shown here come from an adult in good health. CDR3s include the opening cysteine and the closing phenylalanine or tryptophan. A D gene is named only where the DNA matches it firmly. Expanded clones get a size class; other rows say once, few or many, or leave the size out.

CDR3 protein: CASSPRLSGTVNEKLFF; CDR3 DNA: TGTGCCAGCAGCCCCCGACTTTCCGGGACAGTTAATGAAAAACTGTTTTTT; D gene: -; V gene: TRBV21-1; clone size: -; J gene: TRBJ1-4
CDR3 protein: CASSLDSKETQYF; CDR3 DNA: TGTGCCAGCAGCTTGGACTCAAAAGAGACCCAGTACTTC; D gene: -; V gene: TRBV5-4; clone size: -; J gene: TRBJ2-5
CDR3 protein: CASSQEISGQGETQYF; CDR3 DNA: TGTGCCAGCAGCCAAGAAATCTCCGGACAGGGGGAGACCCAGTACTTC; D gene: TRBD1; V gene: TRBV4-2; clone size: -; J gene: TRBJ2-5
CDR3 protein: CASARGRAAGELFF; CDR3 DNA: TGTGCCAGTGCGCGGGGCAGGGCGGCCGGGGAGCTGTTTTTT; D gene: -; V gene: TRBV6-5; clone size: -; J gene: TRBJ2-2
CDR3 protein: CASSVATGLITDTQYF; CDR3 DNA: TGTGCCAGCAGCGTGGCGACAGGGCTTATTACAGATACGCAGTATTTT; D gene: TRBD1; V gene: TRBV9; clone size: -; J gene: TRBJ2-3
CDR3 protein: CASSGQGKQFF; CDR3 DNA: TGTGCCAGCAGTGGACAGGGGAAACAGTTCTTC; D gene: TRBD1; V gene: TRBV2; clone size: -; J gene: TRBJ2-1
CDR3 protein: CASSPGAGSFQETQYF; CDR3 DNA: TGCGCCAGCAGCCCCGGCGCAGGGAGTTTCCAAGAGACCCAGTACTTC; D gene: -; V gene: TRBV4-1; clone size: -; J gene: TRBJ2-5
CDR3 protein: CASSQEFWREYPLDTDTQYF; CDR3 DNA: TGTGCCAGCAGCCAAGAATTTTGGCGGGAGTACCCCCTTGACACAGATACGCAGTATTTT; D gene: TRBD2; V gene: TRBV3-1/TRBV3-2; clone size: once; J gene: TRBJ2-3
CDR3 protein: CASSLGGGGTEAFF; CDR3 DNA: TGTGCCAGCAGCTTAGGGGGCGGGGGCACTGAAGCTTTCTTT; D gene: -; V gene: TRBV7-9; clone size: -; J gene: TRBJ1-1
CDR3 protein: CASRPLYRDRNKGQYF; CDR3 DNA: TGCGCCAGCAGACCTCTCTACCGGGACAGGAATAAAGGGCAGTACTTC; D gene: TRBD1; V gene: TRBV5-1; clone size: -; J gene: TRBJ2-7
CDR3 protein: CAWSTGNGNTIYF; CDR3 DNA: TGTGCCTGGAGTACAGGGAATGGAAACACCATATATTTT; D gene: -; V gene: TRBV30; clone size: -; J gene: TRBJ1-3
CDR3 protein: CASSPPGTRIPDEQFF; CDR3 DNA: TGTGCCAGCTCACCACCCGGGACTAGAATCCCCGATGAGCAGTTCTTC; D gene: TRBD2; V gene: TRBV18; clone size: -; J gene: TRBJ2-1
CDR3 protein: CAISERGQDTEAFF; CDR3 DNA: TGTGCCATCAGTGAAAGGGGGCAGGACACTGAAGCTTTCTTT; D gene: TRBD1; V gene: TRBV10-3; clone size: -; J gene: TRBJ1-1
CDR3 protein: CASSEGRVAGTGELFF; CDR3 DNA: TGTGCCAGCAGTGAAGGGCGGGTAGCAGGCACCGGGGAGCTGTTTTTT; D gene: -; V gene: TRBV6-1; clone size: -; J gene: TRBJ2-2
CDR3 protein: CASSLRYLEATHYGYTF; CDR3 DNA: TGTGCCAGCAGTTTACGTTATCTCGAGGCGACGCACTATGGCTACACCTTC; D gene: -; V gene: TRBV27; clone size: -; J gene: TRBJ1-2
CDR3 protein: CASSEIGLAGVYEQYF; CDR3 DNA: TGTGCCAGCAGTGAAATTGGACTAGCGGGAGTCTACGAGCAGTACTTC; D gene: TRBD2; V gene: TRBV2; clone size: -; J gene: TRBJ2-7
CDR3 protein: CASSVGIARGTGELFF; CDR3 DNA: TGTGCCAGCAGCGTAGGTATTGCTAGAGGCACCGGGGAGCTGTTTTTT; D gene: -; V gene: TRBV9; clone size: -; J gene: TRBJ2-2
CDR3 protein: CASSPGADSGANVLTF; CDR3 DNA: TGTGCCAGCAGCCCCGGGGCAGACTCTGGGGCCAACGTCCTGACTTTC; D gene: -; V gene: TRBV7-9; clone size: -; J gene: TRBJ2-6
CDR3 protein: CASSLVAGGVVAADTQYF; CDR3 DNA: TGCGCCAGCAGCTTGGTAGCGGGAGGGGTTGTAGCGGCAGATACGCAGTATTTT; D gene: TRBD2; V gene: TRBV5-1; clone size: -; J gene: TRBJ2-3
CDR3 protein: CASSVAGLYEQYF; CDR3 DNA: TGTGCCAGCAGCGTAGCGGGGCTTTACGAGCAGTACTTC; D gene: -; V gene: TRBV9; clone size: -; J gene: TRBJ2-7
CDR3 protein: CASSYWGSSYEQYF; CDR3 DNA: TGTGCCAGCAGCTACTGGGGATCCTCCTACGAGCAGTACTTC; D gene: -; V gene: TRBV11-3; clone size: -; J gene: TRBJ2-7
CDR3 protein: CASSLGGTSGYEQYF; CDR3 DNA: TGCGCCAGCAGCTTGGGGGGGACTAGCGGATACGAGCAGTACTTC; D gene: TRBD2; V gene: TRBV5-1; clone size: -; J gene: TRBJ2-7
CDR3 protein: CASSLGSSNQPQHF; CDR3 DNA: TGCGCCAGCAGCTTGGGCAGTTCTAATCAGCCCCAGCATTTT; D gene: -; V gene: TRBV5-1; clone size: -; J gene: TRBJ1-5
CDR3 protein: CASSLVTGEDEQYF; CDR3 DNA: TGTGCCAGCAGCTTAGTTACAGGGGAGGACGAGCAGTACTTC; D gene: -; V gene: TRBV7-9; clone size: -; J gene: TRBJ2-7
CDR3 protein: CASSLGLGTEAFF; CDR3 DNA: TGTGCCAGCAGCTTGGGACTGGGCACTGAAGCTTTCTTT; D gene: -; V gene: TRBV5-6; clone size: -; J gene: TRBJ1-1
CDR3 protein: CASTASLKNPTAGTNNEQFF; CDR3 DNA: TGTGCCAGCACCGCAAGCTTGAAGAACCCTACCGCAGGAACGAACAATGAGCAGTTCTTC; D gene: -; V gene: TRBV12-1; clone size: -; J gene: TRBJ2-1
CDR3 protein: CASSPTLAGGAFF; CDR3 DNA: TGTGCCAGCAGCCCGACTCTGGCCGGTGGAGCTTTCTTT; D gene: -; V gene: TRBV7-9; clone size: -; J gene: TRBJ1-1
CDR3 protein: CASSQRPAGNYEQYF; CDR3 DNA: TGCGCCAGCAGCCAGAGACCCGCAGGTAACTACGAGCAGTACTTC; D gene: -; V gene: TRBV4-1; clone size: once; J gene: TRBJ2-7
CDR3 protein: CASSIGQGGAGELFF; CDR3 DNA: TGCGCCAGCAGCATAGGACAGGGTGGAGCCGGGGAGCTGTTTTTT; D gene: TRBD1; V gene: TRBV5-1; clone size: -; J gene: TRBJ2-2
CDR3 protein: CASSSRGAGDEAQYF; CDR3 DNA: TGTGCCAGCAGCTCCCGTGGGGCAGGGGACGAGGCCCAGTACTTC; D gene: -; V gene: TRBV5-6; clone size: -; J gene: TRBJ2-5
CDR3 protein: CASSLRDYLDTGELFF; CDR3 DNA: TGTGCCAGCAGTCTTAGGGACTATTTAGACACCGGGGAGCTGTTTTTT; D gene: TRBD2; V gene: TRBV6-2/TRBV6-3; clone size: -; J gene: TRBJ2-2
CDR3 protein: CAISESVGRTYEQYF; CDR3 DNA: TGTGCCATCAGTGAGTCGGTCGGAAGAACCTACGAGCAGTACTTC; D gene: -; V gene: TRBV10-3; clone size: -; J gene: TRBJ2-7
CDR3 protein: CASSVTDPPDTQYF; CDR3 DNA: TGTGCCAGCAGTGTGACTGATCCTCCAGATACGCAGTATTTT; D gene: -; V gene: TRBV2; clone size: -; J gene: TRBJ2-3
CDR3 protein: CASSSPHGVREVNEQFF; CDR3 DNA: TGTGCCAGCAGCTCCCCCCACGGGGTAAGGGAGGTAAATGAGCAGTTCTTC; D gene: -; V gene: TRBV7-2; clone size: once; J gene: TRBJ2-1
CDR3 protein: CASSIKGQMYEQYF; CDR3 DNA: TGTGCCAGTAGTATAAAAGGACAGATGTACGAGCAGTACTTC; D gene: -; V gene: TRBV19; clone size: -; J gene: TRBJ2-7
CDR3 protein: CASSFLTRTGLYGYTF; CDR3 DNA: TGTGCCAGCAGTTTTCTGACAAGGACAGGCCTCTATGGCTACACCTTC; D gene: TRBD1; V gene: TRBV27; clone size: once; J gene: TRBJ1-2
CDR3 protein: CASSQVTTGDSNQPQHF; CDR3 DNA: TGCGCCAGCAGCCAAGTGACGACAGGGGATAGCAATCAGCCCCAGCATTTT; D gene: TRBD1; V gene: TRBV4-1; clone size: once; J gene: TRBJ1-5
CDR3 protein: CASRQGASSYNEQFF; CDR3 DNA: TGTGCCAGCAGGCAGGGGGCGAGCTCCTACAATGAGCAGTTCTTC; D gene: TRBD1; V gene: TRBV27; clone size: -; J gene: TRBJ2-1
CDR3 protein: CASSPTRIYGYTF; CDR3 DNA: TGTGCCAGTAGCCCTACACGGATCTATGGCTACACCTTC; D gene: -; V gene: TRBV19; clone size: -; J gene: TRBJ1-2
CDR3 protein: CASSLYLATHYGYTF; CDR3 DNA: TGTGCCAGCAGCTTGTATTTGGCCACCCACTATGGCTACACCTTC; D gene: -; V gene: TRBV7-2; clone size: -; J gene: TRBJ1-2
CDR3 protein: CASSPGEREGPHEQFF; CDR3 DNA: TGTGCCAGCAGCCCGGGGGAGCGGGAGGGCCCTCATGAGCAGTTCTTC; D gene: TRBD2; V gene: TRBV7-3; clone size: -; J gene: TRBJ2-1
CDR3 protein: CASSLIQQGSAFQETQYF; CDR3 DNA: TGTGCCAGCAGCTTAATACAACAGGGGAGCGCGTTCCAAGAGACCCAGTACTTC; D gene: TRBD1; V gene: TRBV7-8; clone size: -; J gene: TRBJ2-5
CDR3 protein: CASSRRYLSDEQFF; CDR3 DNA: TGTGCCAGCAGCCGGCGCTACCTCTCCGATGAGCAGTTCTTC; D gene: -; V gene: TRBV28; clone size: few; J gene: TRBJ2-1
CDR3 protein: CASSVGGSWGTDTQYF; CDR3 DNA: TGTGCCAGCAGCGTAGGCGGGAGTTGGGGCACAGATACGCAGTATTTT; D gene: TRBD2; V gene: TRBV9; clone size: -; J gene: TRBJ2-3
CDR3 protein: CASSSRRGGISGNTIYF; CDR3 DNA: TGTGCCAGCAGCTCACGACGCGGAGGCATCTCTGGAAACACCATATATTTT; D gene: -; V gene: TRBV11-3; clone size: -; J gene: TRBJ1-3
CDR3 protein: CASSMGQGFYNEQFF; CDR3 DNA: TGTGCCAGTAGTATGGGCCAGGGCTTCTACAATGAGCAGTTCTTC; D gene: -; V gene: TRBV19; clone size: -; J gene: TRBJ2-1
CDR3 protein: CSYLGTEAFF; CDR3 DNA: TGCAGTTACCTGGGCACTGAAGCTTTCTTT; D gene: -; V gene: TRBV20-1; clone size: -; J gene: TRBJ1-1
CDR3 protein: CASTHRGSYNSPLHF; CDR3 DNA: TGTGCCAGCACCCACAGGGGTTCCTATAATTCACCCCTCCACTTT; D gene: TRBD1; V gene: TRBV28; clone size: -; J gene: TRBJ1-6
CDR3 protein: CASSTHFLGQGSYEQYF; CDR3 DNA: TGTGCCAGCAGTACACACTTTTTAGGACAGGGGTCCTACGAGCAGTACTTC; D gene: TRBD1; V gene: TRBV27; clone size: -; J gene: TRBJ2-7
CDR3 protein: CASSRDYNEQFF; CDR3 DNA: TGTGCCAGCTCCCGAGACTACAATGAGCAGTTCTTC; D gene: -; V gene: TRBV18; clone size: -; J gene: TRBJ2-1
CDR3 protein: CASSLRTNRDRGTNEKLFF; CDR3 DNA: TGTGCCAGCAGCTTAAGGACCAACCGGGACCGGGGTACTAATGAAAAACTGTTTTTT; D gene: -; V gene: TRBV7-9; clone size: few; J gene: TRBJ1-4
CDR3 protein: CASSLEEQRGGTGELFF; CDR3 DNA: TGCGCCAGCAGCTTGGAGGAACAGAGAGGGGGCACCGGGGAGCTGTTTTTT; D gene: -; V gene: TRBV5-1; clone size: once; J gene: TRBJ2-2
CDR3 protein: CARWGSTDTQYF; CDR3 DNA: TGTGCCAGGTGGGGCAGCACAGATACGCAGTATTTT; D gene: -; V gene: TRBV7-9; clone size: -; J gene: TRBJ2-3